The rows below give T cell receptor beta chains drawn from one sample of a study of blood T cells in healthy people across ages. TCRdb re-called the 5' RACE reads with MiXCR, one entry per CDR3 protein. The table includes roughly 1,100,000 distinct CDR3 sequences, around 25% detected once. The same specimen was also included in a second study, on T cells of mothers and their children.

Input material: blood. These receptors came from a girl aged 2-9 years in good health. Both conserved end residues are part of each CDR3. D genes are given only for firm matches. Some rows mark clone size as missing; the rest say once, few, many or name a class of expanded clone.

V	J	D	size	CDR3	DNA
TRBV11-2	TRBJ2-1	TRBD1	-	CASSSIRDSTYNEQFF	TGTGCCAGCAGCTCCATCCGGGACAGCACCTACAATGAGCAGTTCTTC
TRBV3-1	TRBJ2-1	-	-	CASSQVASYNEQFF	TGTGCCAGCAGCCAAGTAGCCTCCTACAATGAGCAGTTCTTC
TRBV11-3	TRBJ2-2	TRBD1	-	CASSSPWTGRNTGELFF	TGTGCCAGCAGCTCACCGTGGACAGGGCGAAACACCGGGGAGCTGTTTTTT
TRBV29-1	TRBJ2-3	-	few	CSVGTRVTDTQYF	TGCAGCGTTGGGACAAGGGTGACAGATACGCAGTATTTT
TRBV18	TRBJ2-5	TRBD1	few	CASSPGTGGILRETQYF	TGTGCCAGCTCCCCCGGGACAGGGGGAATCTTGAGAGAGACCCAGTACTTC
TRBV15	TRBJ1-1	TRBD1	-	CATRRNRGRNTEAFF	TGTGCCACCAGACGGAACAGGGGGCGGAACACTGAAGCTTTCTTT
TRBV7-2	TRBJ2-3	-	-	CASSWGGTSDTQYF	TGTGCCAGCAGCTGGGGTGGGACTTCAGATACGCAGTATTTT
TRBV6-5	TRBJ1-1	-	once	CASSSGGEAHF	TGTGCCAGCAGTTCCGGGGGGGAGGCTCACTTT
TRBV29-1	TRBJ2-3	-	few	CSVVNQDTQYF	TGCAGCGTTGTGAACCAGGATACGCAGTATTTT
TRBV20-1	TRBJ1-1	-	-	CSARDLGGTTARVSAFF	TGCAGTGCTAGAGATCTGGGGGGGACAACCGCCCGGGTATCAGCTTTCTTT
TRBV4-3	TRBJ2-3	-	-	CASSQARGVADTQYF	TGCGCCAGCAGCCAAGCGAGAGGGGTCGCAGATACGCAGTATTTT
TRBV20-1	TRBJ2-5	-	-	CSAQPGLYQETQYF	TGCAGTGCTCAACCGGGACTGTACCAAGAGACCCAGTACTTC
TRBV20-1	TRBJ2-5	-	-	CSATPAGRAQETQYF	TGCAGTGCTACCCCTGCCGGACGGGCCCAAGAGACCCAGTACTTC
TRBV7-9	TRBJ2-3	-	few	CASSSVKGVSSTDTQYF	TGTGCCAGCAGCTCGGTCAAGGGGGTTTCTAGCACAGATACGCAGTATTTT
TRBV20-1	TRBJ2-5	TRBD1	-	CSARDWSGDRTPETQYF	TGCAGTGCTAGAGATTGGTCGGGGGACAGGACGCCAGAGACCCAGTACTTC
TRBV10-2	TRBJ2-1	-	-	CASTVRPGNEQFF	TGCGCCAGCACAGTCCGTCCGGGGAATGAGCAGTTCTTC
TRBV14	TRBJ2-5	-	few	CASSLRGSWETQYF	TGTGCCAGCAGTCTCAGGGGATCTTGGGAGACCCAGTACTTC